This T cell receptor beta chain was captured in a study of cytomegalovirus exposure and HLA in healthy donors. Study information: Out of 398 genotyped donors, about 84% belonged to the Caucasian-associated ancestry cluster.

Between the trimmed V and J ends, which lost 4 bases and 0 bases, there was a span of 15 bases. In germline, CDR1 is SGHAT, CDR2 FQNNGV. This CDR3 spans 16 amino acids. PCR used 60 Vbeta primers and 13 Jbeta primers. The table came from immunoSEQ multiplex PCR; TCRdb's copy has only in-frame clones and leaves some out. The sample consists of tens of thousands of clones, about 75% of them appearing once. The rearrangement uses TRBV11-2 and TRBJ1-2, with D maybe TRBD1 (6 bases). The specimen was PBMCs. This TCR was sampled from a man aged 30 to 45 in good health and CMV-seropositive. Written as DNA, the CDR3 is TGTGCCAGCAGCTATACGACCGGGACAACTAACTATGGCTACACCTTC. This gives the protein CASSYTTGTTNYGYTF.